This entry is about one TCR beta chain. From germline, CDR1 is SGHRS and CDR2 YFSETQ. CDR3 length: 15 residues. J lost 10 bases, V lost 0 bases, and 8 bases had no gene match. This specimen belongs to a study of cytomegalovirus exposure and HLA in healthy donors. In the study overall: Earlier sequencing of around 190 million T cells yielded roughly 100 million unique TCR beta sequences. Most donors, 81% of approximately 400 genotyped, fell in the Caucasian-associated ancestry cluster.

Vbeta (60) and Jbeta (13) primers were used in the PCR. Repertoires were generated with immunoSEQ multiplex PCR, while TCRdb's copy carries only in-frame clones and drops some. This table has around 190,000 clones, approximately 80% appearing once. The chain carries TRBV5-1 and TRBJ2-1, with TRBD1 matching over 9 bases. The source material was PBMCs. The receptor was derived from a woman under 40 in good health and CMV-seropositive. The CDR3 loop reads CASSLGGDRAGEQFF. For the CDR3, the DNA is TGCGCCAGCAGCTTGGGGGGGGACAGGGCAGGCGAGCAGTTCTTC.